The 10 T cell receptor beta chains below were found in one sample sequenced in a study of T cells in Graves' hyperthyroidism and ophthalmopathy. The source material, RNA transcripts, was used to amplify TCR beta CDR3 regions. The TCR CDR3 first-round RT-PCR relied on the HTBI primer set. TCRdb analysed the multiplex PCR reads with MiXCR anew, one entry per CDR3 protein. The data contain 600,000 or so distinct CDR3 sequences, 15% to 20% of them singletons. The sample comprised blood. These receptors all come from a woman aged 25-40 years with Graves' hyperthyroidism.

The chain combines TRBV4-3 with TRBJ2-1, with a weak D call TRBD1 (5 bases). Per germline, CDR1 LGHNA and CDR2 YSLEER. Between the trimmed V and J ends, which lost 0 bases and 7 bases, there was a span of 16 bases. CDR3 length: 16 residues. This CDR3 reads CASSQDWGHGGNEQFF. CDR3 nucleotides: TGCGCCAGCAGCCAAGACTGGGGCCACGGCGGAAATGAGCAGTTCTTC.

V gene TRBV13 combines with J gene TRBJ2-7; D perhaps matches TRBD2 (5 bases). Trimming shortened V by 0 bases and J by 4 bases, and 16 bases separated the two germline ends. CDR1 PRHDT and CDR2 FYEKMQ come from the germline V gene (reference sequence). This CDR3 has 16 residues. This CDR3 reads CASSLGTGGGRYEQYF. The CDR3 bases are TGTGCCAGCAGCTTAGGCACGGGCGGCGGGCGGTACGAGCAGTACTTC.

This clonotype appeared many times. The V call is TRBV11-2, the J call TRBJ2-5; 7 bases fit TRBD1. Trimming cost V 0 bases and J 2 bases; bases outside gene matches: 6. The CDR3 has 16 amino acids. The germline gives CDR1 SGHAT, CDR2 FQNNGV. The CDR3 DNA follows: TGTGCCAGCAGCTTAGAGGCAGGGGGATGGCAAGAGACCCAGTACTTC. Protein sequence: CASSLEAGGWQETQYF.

This clonotype was seen repeatedly, ten times or more. CDR3 sequence: CASSDRGSEAFF. CDR3 nucleotides: TGTGCCAGCAGTGATAGGGGGAGTGAAGCTTTCTTT. The chain is built from TRBV6-1 and TRBJ1-1; D might be TRBD1 (6 bases). V lost 3 bases to trimming and J lost 7 bases, with 9 bases between them. This CDR3 spans 12 amino acids. Per germline, CDR1 MNHNS and CDR2 SASEGT.

The chain joins TRBV7-9 to TRBJ2-5; the match to TRBD2 covers 9 bases. Germline-derived CDR1 and CDR2 are SEHNR and FQNEAQ (reference sequence). V gave up 1 base and J gave up 3 bases; unmatched junction bases: 12. The length of the CDR3 is 18 residues. The CDR3 nucleotides read TGTGCCAGCAGCTTAGGTGGATTACTAGCGGGCTGGAAAGAGACCCAGTACTTC. It translates to CASSLGGLLAGWKETQYF.

This clonotype was picked up many times. V is TRBV5-6 and J is TRBJ2-1; D uncertain. CDR1 and CDR2 (germline): SGHDT, YYEEEE. V lost 5 bases, J lost 8 bases, and 8 bases lay in between. This CDR3 is built from 11 residues. CDR3 bases: TGTGCCAGCAGATCGTTTGATGAGCAGTTCTTC. It encodes CASRSFDEQFF.

This clonotype has a count of ten or more. The V and J genes are TRBV11-2 and TRBJ2-7; TRBD2 might be the D (6 bases). The CDR3 extends over 13 amino acids. The germline V and J ends were trimmed by 5 bases and 6 bases, with 14 bases remaining between them. CDR1 and CDR2 from the germline V gene are SGHAT and FQNNGV. CDR3 DNA sequence: TGTGCCAGCAGCGTAGGGCGGGGATCCGAGCAGTACTTC. Protein sequence: CASSVGRGSEQYF.

This clonotype was seen ten or more times. The gene calls are TRBV11-2 and TRBJ1-1; 8 nucleotides match TRBD1. Per germline, CDR1 SGHAT and CDR2 FQNNGV. J lost 6 bases, V lost 4 bases, and 4 bases had no gene match. This CDR3 has 13 amino acids. The CDR3 spells CASSSLQGAEAFF. The DNA of the CDR3 is TGTGCCAGCAGCTCTCTACAGGGGGCTGAAGCTTTCTTT.

The table lists this clonotype with many counts. The chain recombines TRBV15 with TRBJ2-3; weak D call: TRBD1 (6 bases). CDR3 length: 14 residues. Germline V gene lookup returns CDR1 LNHNV and CDR2 YYDKDF (reference sequence). The V gene lost 3 bases and the J gene lost 5 bases, with 12 bases spanning the gap. CDR3 sequence (DNA): TGTGCCACCAGCAGCAGGGGTTTGGGAGATACGCAGTATTTT. Residues: CATSSRGLGDTQYF. The full variable domain, completed using reference TRBV15 and TRBJ2-3, is DAMVIQNPRYQVTQFGKPVTLSCSQTLNHNVMYWYQQKSSQAPKLLFHYYDKDFNNEADTPDNFQSRRPNTSFCFLDIRSPGLGDTAMYLCATSSRGLGDTQYFGPGTRLTVL.

This clonotype was seen at least ten times. The V call is TRBV12-3 or TRBV12-4, the J call TRBJ1-5, with 8 bases aligning to TRBD1. The junction had 9 bases not matched to a gene; V was cut back by 1 base and J by 7 bases. This CDR3 is built from 16 residues. The chain's CDR3 is CASSLGGGQGGQPQHF. The CDR3 DNA reads TGTGCCAGCAGTTTAGGAGGAGGACAGGGTGGACAGCCCCAGCATTTT.